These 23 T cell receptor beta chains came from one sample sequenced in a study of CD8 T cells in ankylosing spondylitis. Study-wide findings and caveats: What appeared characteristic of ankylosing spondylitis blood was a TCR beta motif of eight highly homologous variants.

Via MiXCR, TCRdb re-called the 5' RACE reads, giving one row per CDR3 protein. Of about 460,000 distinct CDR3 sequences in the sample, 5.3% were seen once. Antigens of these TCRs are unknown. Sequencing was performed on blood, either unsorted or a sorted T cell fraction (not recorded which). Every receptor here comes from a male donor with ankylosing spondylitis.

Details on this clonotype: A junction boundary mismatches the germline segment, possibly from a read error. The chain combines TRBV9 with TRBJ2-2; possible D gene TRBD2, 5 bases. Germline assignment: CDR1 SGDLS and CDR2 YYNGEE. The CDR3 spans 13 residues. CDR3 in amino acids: CASSVGSTVELFF. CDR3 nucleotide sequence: TGTGCCAGCAGCGTGGGGAGCACCGTGGAGCTGTTTTTT.

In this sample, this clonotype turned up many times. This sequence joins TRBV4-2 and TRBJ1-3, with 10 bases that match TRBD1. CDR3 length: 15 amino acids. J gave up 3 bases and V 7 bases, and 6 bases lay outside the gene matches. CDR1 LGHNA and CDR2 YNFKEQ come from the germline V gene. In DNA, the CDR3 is TGTGCCAGCACCCGGGGACAGGGGTATGGAAACACCATATATTTT. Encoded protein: CASTRGQGYGNTIYF.

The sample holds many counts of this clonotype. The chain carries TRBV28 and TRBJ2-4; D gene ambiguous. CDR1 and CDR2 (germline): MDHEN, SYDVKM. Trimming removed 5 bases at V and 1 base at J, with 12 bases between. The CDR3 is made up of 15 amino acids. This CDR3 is CASSPSGFAKNIQYF. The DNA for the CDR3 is TGTGCCAGCAGTCCCTCGGGTTTCGCCAAAAACATTCAGTACTTC. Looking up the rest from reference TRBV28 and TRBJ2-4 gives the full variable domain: DVKVTQSSRYLVKRTGEKVFLECVQDMDHENMFWYRQDPGLGLRLIYFSYDVKMKEKGDIPEGYSVSREKKERFSLILESASTNQTSMYLCASSPSGFAKNIQYFGAGTRLSVL.

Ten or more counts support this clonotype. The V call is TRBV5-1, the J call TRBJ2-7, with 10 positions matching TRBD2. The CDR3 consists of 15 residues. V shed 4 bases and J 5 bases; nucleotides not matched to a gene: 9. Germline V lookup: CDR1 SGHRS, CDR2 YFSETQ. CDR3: CASSLRPSGSHEQYF. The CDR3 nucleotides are TGCGCCAGCAGCCTGCGACCTAGCGGGAGCCACGAGCAGTACTTC.

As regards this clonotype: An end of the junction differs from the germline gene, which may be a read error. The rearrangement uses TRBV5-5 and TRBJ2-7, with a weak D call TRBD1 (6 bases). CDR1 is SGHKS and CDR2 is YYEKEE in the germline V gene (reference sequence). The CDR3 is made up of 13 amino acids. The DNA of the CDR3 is TGTGCCATCAGCCCGGGACAAGACTACGAGCAGTACTTC. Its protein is CAISPGQDYEQYF.

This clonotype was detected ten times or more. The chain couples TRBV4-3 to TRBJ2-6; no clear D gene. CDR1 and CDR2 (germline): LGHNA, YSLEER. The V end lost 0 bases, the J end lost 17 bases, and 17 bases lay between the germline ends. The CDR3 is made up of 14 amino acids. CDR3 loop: CASSQERMLGTLTF. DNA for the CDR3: TGCGCCAGCAGCCAAGAACGAATGCTGGGAACCTTGACTTTC.

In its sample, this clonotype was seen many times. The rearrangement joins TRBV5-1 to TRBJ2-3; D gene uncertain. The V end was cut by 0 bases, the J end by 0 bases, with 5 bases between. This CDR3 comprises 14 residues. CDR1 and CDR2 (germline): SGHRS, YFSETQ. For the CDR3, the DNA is TGCGCCAGCAGCTTGGACCCTAGCACAGATACGCAGTATTTT. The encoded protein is CASSLDPSTDTQYF.

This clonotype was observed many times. For the CDR3, the DNA is TGTGCCAGCGGGGGCCTAACAGGGGACACTGAAGCTTTCTTT. Translated, it gives CASGGLTGDTEAFF. This rearrangement joins TRBV2 to TRBJ1-1; TRBD1 matches at 7 bases. The trim removed 8 bases at V and 3 bases at J, leaving 9 bases unmatched. The CDR3 totals 14 residues. Germline CDR1 and CDR2: SNHLY and FYNNEI.

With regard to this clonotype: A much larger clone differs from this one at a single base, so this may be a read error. CDR3 amino acids: CSATDRGNTGELYF. The DNA for the CDR3 is TGCAGTGCAACAGACAGGGGTAACACCGGGGAGCTGTATTTT. This chain uses TRBV20-1 with TRBJ2-2, with 8 bases matching TRBD1. Germline V gene data show CDR1 as DFQATT and CDR2 as SNEGSKA (reference sequence). The CDR3 loop spans 14 amino acids.

The DNA for the CDR3 is TGTGCCAGTACCCCCTTTATGGGTCAGCCCCAGCATTTT. As protein: CASTPFMGQPQHF. The rearrangement links TRBV19 to TRBJ1-5; D is uncertain. The length of the CDR3 is 13 residues. V lost 7 bases and J lost 6, with 13 bases in between. Germline V gene data show CDR1 as LNHDA and CDR2 as SQIVND (reference sequence).

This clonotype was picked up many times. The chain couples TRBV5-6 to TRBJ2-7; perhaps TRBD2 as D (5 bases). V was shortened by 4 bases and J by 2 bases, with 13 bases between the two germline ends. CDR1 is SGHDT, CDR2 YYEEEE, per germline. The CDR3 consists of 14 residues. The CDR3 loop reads CASSLTGYTYEQYF. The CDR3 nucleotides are TGTGCCAGCAGCCTCACGGGGTATACCTACGAGCAGTACTTC.

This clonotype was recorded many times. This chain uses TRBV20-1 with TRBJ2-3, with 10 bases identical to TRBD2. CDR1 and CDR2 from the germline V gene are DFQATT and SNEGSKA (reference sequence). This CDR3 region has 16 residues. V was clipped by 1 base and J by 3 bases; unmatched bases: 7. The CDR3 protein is CSARGLAGVTTDTQYF. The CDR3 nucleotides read TGCAGTGCTAGAGGGCTAGCGGGAGTAACGACAGATACGCAGTATTTT.

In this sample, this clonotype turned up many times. CDR3 nucleotide sequence: TGTGCCAGCAGCTTGGCCGGGACCCTCTATGGCTACACCTTC. Translated: CASSLAGTLYGYTF. V usage is TRBV7-9 and J usage is TRBJ1-2, with D tentatively TRBD1 (5 bases). The CDR3 is 14 residues long. Germline-derived CDR1 and CDR2 are SEHNR and FQNEAQ (reference sequence). Trimming shortened V by 3 bases and J by 4 bases, and 12 bases separated the two germline ends.

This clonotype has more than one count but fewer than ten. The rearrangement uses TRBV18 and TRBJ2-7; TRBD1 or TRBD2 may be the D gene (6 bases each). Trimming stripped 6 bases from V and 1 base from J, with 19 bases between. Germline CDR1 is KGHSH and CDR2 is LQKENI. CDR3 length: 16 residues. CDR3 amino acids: CASSKGGGSRSYEQYF. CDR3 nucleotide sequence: TGTGCCAGCTCCAAAGGAGGGGGGTCAAGGTCCTACGAGCAGTACTTC.

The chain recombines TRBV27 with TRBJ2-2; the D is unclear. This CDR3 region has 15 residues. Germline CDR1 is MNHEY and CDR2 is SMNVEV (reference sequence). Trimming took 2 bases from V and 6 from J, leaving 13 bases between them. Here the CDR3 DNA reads TGTGCCAGCAGTTTACCGGGCCTCCCGGCCGGGGAGCTGTTTTTT. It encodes CASSLPGLPAGELFF.

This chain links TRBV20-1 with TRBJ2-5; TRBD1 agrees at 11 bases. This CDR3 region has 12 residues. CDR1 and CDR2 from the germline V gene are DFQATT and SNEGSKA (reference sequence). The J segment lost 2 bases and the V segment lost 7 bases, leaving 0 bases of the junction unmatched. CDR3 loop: CSGDRGQETQYF. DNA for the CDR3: TGCAGTGGGGACAGGGGGCAAGAGACCCAGTACTTC.

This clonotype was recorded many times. The CDR3, as DNA: TGTGCCAGCAGCGCCGGGCCTCGAGAGACCCAGTACTTC. Translated: CASSAGPRETQYF. This rearrangement joins TRBV6-2 or TRBV6-3 to TRBJ2-5; D call uncertain. Trimming shortened V by 6 bases and J by 4 bases, and 12 bases separated the two germline ends. CDR1 and CDR2 from the germline V gene are MNHEY and SVGEGT. This CDR3 spans 13 amino acids.

The DNA for the CDR3 is TGTGCCAGCAGTTTCAGGGGTAACGCTGAAGCTTTCTTT. Its protein is CASSFRGNAEAFF. The chain uses TRBV28 and TRBJ1-1; possible D gene TRBD1, 6 bases. The germline V gene has CDR1 MDHEN and CDR2 SYDVKM. This CDR3 has 13 residues. V dropped 3 bases and J dropped 6 bases, with 11 bases sitting between them.

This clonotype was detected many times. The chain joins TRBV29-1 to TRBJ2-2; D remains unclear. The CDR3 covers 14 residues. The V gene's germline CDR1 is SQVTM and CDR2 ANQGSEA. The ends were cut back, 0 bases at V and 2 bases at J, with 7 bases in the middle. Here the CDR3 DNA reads TGCAGCGTTGAAGACTTCCCCAACACCGGGGAGCTGTTTTTT. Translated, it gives CSVEDFPNTGELFF.

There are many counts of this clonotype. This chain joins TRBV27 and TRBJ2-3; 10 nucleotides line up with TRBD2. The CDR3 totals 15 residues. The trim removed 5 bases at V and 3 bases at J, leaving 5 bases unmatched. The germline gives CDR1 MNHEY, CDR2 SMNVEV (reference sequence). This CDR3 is CASSPQLAGTDTQYF. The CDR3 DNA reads TGTGCCAGCAGTCCCCAACTAGCGGGGACAGATACGCAGTATTTT.

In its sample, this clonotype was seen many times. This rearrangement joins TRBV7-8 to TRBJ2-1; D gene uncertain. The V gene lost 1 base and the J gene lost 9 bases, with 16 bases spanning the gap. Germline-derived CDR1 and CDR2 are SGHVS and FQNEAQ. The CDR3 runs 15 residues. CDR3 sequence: CASSLVELINAEQFF. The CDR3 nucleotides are TGTGCCAGCAGCTTAGTTGAACTCATAAATGCTGAGCAGTTCTTC.

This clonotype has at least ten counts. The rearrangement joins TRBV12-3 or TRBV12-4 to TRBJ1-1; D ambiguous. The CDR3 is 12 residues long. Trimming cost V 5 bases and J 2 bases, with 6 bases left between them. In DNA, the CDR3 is TGTGCCAGCAGTAAGGACAACACTGAAGCTTTCTTT. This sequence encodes CASSKDNTEAFF.

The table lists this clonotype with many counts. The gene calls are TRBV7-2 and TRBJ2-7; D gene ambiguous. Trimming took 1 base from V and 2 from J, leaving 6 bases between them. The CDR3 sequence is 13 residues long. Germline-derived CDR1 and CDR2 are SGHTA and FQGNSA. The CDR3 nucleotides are TGTGCCAGCAGCTTAGTCAGAACCTACGAGCAGTACTTC. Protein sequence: CASSLVRTYEQYF.